These 11 T cell receptor beta chains were all obtained from the same sample, sequenced in a study of cytomegalovirus exposure and HLA in healthy donors. PCR employed 60 Vbeta and 13 Jbeta primers. The protocol was immunoSEQ multiplex PCR, while the TCRdb copy is restricted to in-frame clones and leaves out a portion. The sample records about 120,000 clones, about four fifths being singletons. Source material: PBMCs. The receptors derive from a woman aged 40-49 years in good health and CMV-seronegative.

This clone has a handful of counts. The chain's CDR3 is CSVEWEGRDTQYF. The CDR3 coding sequence is TGCAGCGTTGAGTGGGAGGGGAGGGATACGCAGTATTTT. This chain connects TRBV29-1 to TRBJ2-3; 7 bases fit TRBD2. The CDR3 is 13 residues long. Germline V gene sequence: CDR1 SQVTM, CDR2 ANQGSEA. After removal of 3 bases from V and 6 bases from J, the junction contained 6 bases not matched to a gene.

CDR3 in amino acids: CATRSGRGHEQYF. The DNA for the CDR3 is TGTGCCACCCGTAGCGGGAGAGGCCACGAGCAGTACTTC. The gene calls are TRBV15 and TRBJ2-7, with 9 bases aligning to TRBD2. The CDR3 spans 13 residues. Per the germline V gene, CDR1 is LNHNV and CDR2 is YYDKDF (reference sequence). V was clipped by 8 bases and J by 5 bases; unmatched bases: 7. The variable domain in full, with the rest retrieved from reference TRBV15 and TRBJ2-7, is DAMVIQNPRYQVTQFGKPVTLSCSQTLNHNVMYWYQQKSSQAPKLLFHYYDKDFNNEADTPDNFQSRRPNTSFCFLDIRSPGLGDTAMYLCATRSGRGHEQYFGPGTRLTVT.

The V and J genes are TRBV18 and TRBJ1-5, with 7 bases fitting TRBD1. Germline assignment: CDR1 KGHSH and CDR2 LQKENI. V lost 5 bases, J lost 2 bases, and 3 bases stayed unmatched. CDR3 length: 14 residues. The DNA for the CDR3 is TGTGCCAGCTCAGCCCAGGGGGGCAATCAGCCCCAGCATTTT. Encoded protein: CASSAQGGNQPQHF. The whole variable domain, filled in from reference TRBV18 and TRBJ1-5, reads NAGVMQNPRHLVRRRGQEARLRCSPMKGHSHVYWYRQLPEEGLKFMVYLQKENIIDESGMPKERFSAEFPKEGPSILRIQQVVRGDSAAYFCASSAQGGNQPQHFGDGTRLSIL.

The rearrangement uses TRBV5-1 and TRBJ1-1, with 7 bases aligning to TRBD1. V dropped 6 bases and J dropped 2; count of bases not matched to a gene: 19. CDR1 and CDR2 from the germline V gene are SGHRS and YFSETQ. The CDR3 spans 18 residues. CDR3 sequence reads: CASTRNQAAGGRNTEAFF. Here the CDR3 DNA reads TGCGCCAGCACCCGGAATCAAGCGGCAGGGGGAAGAAACACTGAAGCTTTCTTT.

The chain combines TRBV5-1 with TRBJ1-1; TRBD1 aligns across 8 bases. There are 14 residues in the CDR3. After removal of 5 bases from V and 4 bases from J, the junction contained 7 bases not matched to a gene. Germline CDR1 reads SGHRS; CDR2 reads YFSETQ. In nucleotides, the CDR3 is TGCGCCAGCAGTAACCGGACAGGGCGCACTGAAGCTTTCTTT. Translation gives CASSNRTGRTEAFF.

This chain joins TRBV30 and TRBJ1-5, with 12 bases lining up with TRBD1. After removal of 2 bases from V and 5 bases from J, the junction contained 4 bases not matched to a gene. Germline CDR1 reads GTSNPN; CDR2 reads SVGIG (reference sequence). The CDR3 extends over 15 amino acids. CDR3 region: CAWSPGQGAYQPQHF. In nucleotides, the CDR3 is TGTGCCTGGAGTCCGGGACAGGGGGCTTATCAGCCCCAGCATTTT.

The chain uses TRBV5-8 and TRBJ2-1; TRBD2 matches 7 bases. With V trimmed by 0 bases and J by 10 bases, 13 bases remained unmatched. This CDR3 is 16 amino acids long. CDR1 is SGHTS and CDR2 is YDEGEE in the germline V gene. In DNA, the CDR3 is TGTGCCAGCAGCTTGGGGCGGGGGACCAAAACCGCCGAGCAGTTCTTC. Residues: CASSLGRGTKTAEQFF.

In this sample, this clone turned up a few times. The rearrangement joins TRBV6-5 to TRBJ2-2; the D gene is possibly TRBD2 (6 bases). V shed 6 bases and J shed 1 base, with 9 bases lying between them. Germline CDR1 MNHEY, CDR2 SVGAGI. The CDR3 has 14 residues. In nucleotides, the CDR3 is TGTGCCAGCAGGCGGACTATGAACACCGGGGAGCTGTTTTTT. It translates to CASRRTMNTGELFF.

J is TRBJ2-2 and V is TRBV9; the D gene is possibly TRBD2 (5 bases). Germline V gene data show CDR1 as SGDLS and CDR2 as YYNGEE. V gave up 0 bases and J gave up 2 bases, with 8 bases separating them. The CDR3 sequence is 15 residues long. DNA of the CDR3: TGTGCCAGCAGCGTAGGTAGCGTCAACACCGGGGAGCTGTTTTTT. Residues: CASSVGSVNTGELFF.

This rearrangement joins TRBV28 to TRBJ2-7, with 7 bases matching TRBD1. Looked up from germline, CDR1 is MDHEN and CDR2 is SYDVKM. Unmatched junction bases numbered 4, after V lost 2 bases and J lost 0 bases. The CDR3 contains 15 residues. The CDR3 loop reads CASSLPRTGSYEQYF. CDR3 DNA sequence: TGTGCCAGCAGTTTACCGCGGACAGGCTCCTACGAGCAGTACTTC.

The V gene is TRBV29-1, the J gene TRBJ1-1, with D tentatively TRBD1 (5 bases). This CDR3 contains 13 residues. Trimming pared 7 bases from V and 4 bases from J, leaving 16 bases between. CDR1 is SQVTM and CDR2 is ANQGSEA in the germline V gene. DNA for the CDR3: TGCAGCGCTCAGAGACGGGGGGGCACTGAAGCTTTCTTT. This codes for CSAQRRGGTEAFF.